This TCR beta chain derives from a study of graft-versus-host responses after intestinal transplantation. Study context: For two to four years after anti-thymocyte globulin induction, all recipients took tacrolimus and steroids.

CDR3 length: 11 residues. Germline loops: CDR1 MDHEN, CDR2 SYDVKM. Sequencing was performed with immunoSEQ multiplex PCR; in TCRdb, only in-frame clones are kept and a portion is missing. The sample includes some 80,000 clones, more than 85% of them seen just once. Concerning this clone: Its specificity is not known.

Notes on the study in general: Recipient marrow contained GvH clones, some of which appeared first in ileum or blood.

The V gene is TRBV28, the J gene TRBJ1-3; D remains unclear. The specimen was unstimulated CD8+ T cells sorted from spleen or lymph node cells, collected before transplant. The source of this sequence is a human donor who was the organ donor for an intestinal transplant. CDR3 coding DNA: TGTCCACCGAGGCGGGGAAACACCATATATTTT. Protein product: CPPRRGNTIYF.